The rows below give T cell receptor beta chains drawn from one sample of a study of human T cells and chemical hapten exposure. TCRdb re-analysed the 5' RACE reads in MiXCR, keeping a single row per CDR3 protein. This table has tens of thousands of distinct CDR3 sequences, less than 9.5% appearing once. The receptors shown here come from a male donor in good health. Both conserved end residues are part of each CDR3.

TRBV29-1	TRBJ1-1	CSAGPGLNTEAFF
TRBV12-5	TRBJ2-6	CASGLLTYSSGANVLTF
TRBV29-1	TRBJ1-1	CSVDQGTLSTEAFF
TRBV11-2	TRBJ2-4	CASSLGQGRDIQYF
TRBV7-9	TRBJ2-1	CASSPGTGDYNEQFF
TRBV27	TRBJ1-3	CASRRKLTDSGNTIYF
TRBV6-1	TRBJ1-1	CASSESRGNTEAFF
TRBV4-1	TRBJ2-7	CASRGELREQYF
TRBV12-3/TRBV12-4	TRBJ2-7	CASSAIPGSISYEQYF
TRBV5-1	TRBJ1-2	CASSSYDSFYGYTF
TRBV5-4	TRBJ2-7	CASSLDTSSSYEQYF
TRBV6-2/TRBV6-3	TRBJ2-3	CASSYFDRNTDTQYF
TRBV6-1	TRBJ2-7	CASSEGGHSYEQYF
TRBV5-1	TRBJ2-3	CASSLSPGGPSGDTQYF
TRBV20-1	TRBJ2-3	CSAPGTSGTTQYF
TRBV7-9	TRBJ2-1	CASSLVLAGEYNEQFF
TRBV7-9	TRBJ2-7	CASSLAAAAYEQYF
TRBV20-1	TRBJ1-1	CSASNSREAFF
TRBV5-1	TRBJ1-1	CASSPEWGGGNTEAFF
TRBV27	TRBJ1-1	CASTLTGMNTEAFF
TRBV12-3/TRBV12-4	TRBJ2-5	CASSLDGRETQYF
TRBV4-2	TRBJ2-2	CASSQERDRQNTGELFF